This paragraph reports one TCR beta chain. Per the original data handling: From reference gene primer amplification, estimates of nucleated cell counts were derived. Sequencing used immunoSEQ multiplex PCR; TCRdb keeps in-frame clones, though not all of them. V and J calls and clone size are given by that table; D and trimming were obtained from the DNA. The sample shows roughly 120,000 clones, approximately 85% of them seen only once. Seattle enrolled patients during active infection and tracked them longitudinally. In germline, CDR1 is SGHRS, CDR2 YFSETQ. The CDR3 is 13 residues long. Between the trimmed V and J ends, which lost 0 bases and 7 bases, there was a span of 10 bases. This sample stems from a study of blood T cell repertoires in COVID-19. As for the study in general: Sites across the United States, Italy and Spain contributed samples from acute and convalescent COVID-19. T cells, B-cell-depleted T cells, or PBMCs provided the cDNA or gDNA that served as material.

The chain joins TRBV5-1 to TRBJ1-1; D call uncertain. Material: peripheral blood. The receptor's source is a woman aged 60 to 75 with COVID-19, enrolled during active disease. As DNA, the CDR3 is TGCGCCAGCAGCTTGGCCCCCTTCGGTGAAGCTTTCTTT. Amino acids: CASSLAPFGEAFF. The full variable domain, rest sourced from reference TRBV5-1 and TRBJ1-1, is KAGVTQTPRYLIKTRGQQVTLSCSPISGHRSVSWYQQTPGQGLQFLFEYFSETQRNKGNFPGRFSGRQFSNSRSEMNVSTLELGDSALYLCASSLAPFGEAFFGQGTRLTVV.